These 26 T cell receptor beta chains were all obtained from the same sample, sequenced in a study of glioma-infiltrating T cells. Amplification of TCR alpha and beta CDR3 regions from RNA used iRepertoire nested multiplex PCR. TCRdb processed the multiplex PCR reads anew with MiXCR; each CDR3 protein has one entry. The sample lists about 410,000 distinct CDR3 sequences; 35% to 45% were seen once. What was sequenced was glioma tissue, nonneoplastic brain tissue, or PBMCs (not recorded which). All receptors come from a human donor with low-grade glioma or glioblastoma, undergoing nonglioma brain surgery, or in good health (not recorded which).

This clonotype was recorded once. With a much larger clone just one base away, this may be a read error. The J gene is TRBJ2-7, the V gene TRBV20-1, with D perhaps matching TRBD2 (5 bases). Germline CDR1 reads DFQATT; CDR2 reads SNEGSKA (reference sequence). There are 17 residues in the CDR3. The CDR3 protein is CSARDTASKRSSYEQNF. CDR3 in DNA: TGCAGTGCTAGAGATACGGCTAGCAAAAGGAGCTCCTACGAGCAGAACTTC.

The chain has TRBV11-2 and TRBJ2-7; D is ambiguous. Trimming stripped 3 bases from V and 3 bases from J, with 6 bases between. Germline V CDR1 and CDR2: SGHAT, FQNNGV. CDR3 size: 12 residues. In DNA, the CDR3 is TGTGCCAGCAGCTTCGACCTCTACGAGCAGTACTTC. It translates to CASSFDLYEQYF.

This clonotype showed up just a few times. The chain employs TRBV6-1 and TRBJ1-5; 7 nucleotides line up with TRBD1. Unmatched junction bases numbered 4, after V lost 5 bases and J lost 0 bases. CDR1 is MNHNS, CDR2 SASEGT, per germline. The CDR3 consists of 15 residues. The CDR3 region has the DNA TGTGCCAGCAGTCCCGGGACAGTTAGCAATCAGCCCCAGCATTTT. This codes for CASSPGTVSNQPQHF.

The CDR3, as DNA: TGCGCCAGCAGCCAAACGACTAGCGGGAGAAACACCGGGGAGCTGTTTTTT. Translated: CASSQTTSGRNTGELFF. The rearrangement links TRBV5-1 to TRBJ2-2, with TRBD2 matching over 12 bases. The germline V gene has CDR1 SGHRS and CDR2 YFSETQ. CDR3 size: 17 residues. The trim removed 4 bases at V and 2 bases at J, leaving 6 bases unmatched.

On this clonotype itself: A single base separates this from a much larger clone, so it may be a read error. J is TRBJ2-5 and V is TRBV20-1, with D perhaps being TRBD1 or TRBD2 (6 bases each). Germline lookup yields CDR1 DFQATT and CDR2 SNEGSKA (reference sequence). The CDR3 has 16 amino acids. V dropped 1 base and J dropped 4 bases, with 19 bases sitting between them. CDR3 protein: CSARVWLGGGVETQYF. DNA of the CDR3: TGCAGTGCTAGAGTGTGGCTAGGGGGAGGTGTAGAGACCCAGTACTTC.

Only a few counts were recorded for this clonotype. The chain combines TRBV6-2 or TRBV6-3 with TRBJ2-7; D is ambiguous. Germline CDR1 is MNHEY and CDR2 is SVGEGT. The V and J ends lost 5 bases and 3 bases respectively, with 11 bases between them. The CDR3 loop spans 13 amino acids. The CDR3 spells CASSGFGGYEQYF. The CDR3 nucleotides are TGTGCCAGCAGTGGGTTTGGCGGCTACGAGCAGTACTTC.

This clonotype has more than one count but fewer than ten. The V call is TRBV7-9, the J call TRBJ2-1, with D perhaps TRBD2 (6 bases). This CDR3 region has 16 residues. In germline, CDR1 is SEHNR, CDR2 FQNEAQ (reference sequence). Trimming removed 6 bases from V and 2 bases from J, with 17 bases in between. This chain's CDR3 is CASRQAGGKTYNEQFF. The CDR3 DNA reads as TGTGCCAGCAGGCAAGCAGGCGGGAAGACCTACAATGAGCAGTTCTTC.

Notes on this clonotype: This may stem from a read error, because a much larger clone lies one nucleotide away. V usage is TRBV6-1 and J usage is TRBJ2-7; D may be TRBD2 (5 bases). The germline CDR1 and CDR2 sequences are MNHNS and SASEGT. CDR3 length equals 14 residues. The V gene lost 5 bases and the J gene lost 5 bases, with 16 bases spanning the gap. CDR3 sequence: CASSPWEAGDEQYF. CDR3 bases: TGTGCCAGCAGTCCATGGGAAGCCGGGGACGAGCAGTACTTC.

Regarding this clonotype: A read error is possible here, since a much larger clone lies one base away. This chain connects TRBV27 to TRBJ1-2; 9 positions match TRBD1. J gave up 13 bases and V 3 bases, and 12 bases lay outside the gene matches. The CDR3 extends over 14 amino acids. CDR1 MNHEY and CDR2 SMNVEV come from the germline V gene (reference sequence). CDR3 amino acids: CASSFSTGGGDCTF. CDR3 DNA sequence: TGTGCCAGCAGTTTCTCAACAGGGGGCGGGGACTGCACCTTC.

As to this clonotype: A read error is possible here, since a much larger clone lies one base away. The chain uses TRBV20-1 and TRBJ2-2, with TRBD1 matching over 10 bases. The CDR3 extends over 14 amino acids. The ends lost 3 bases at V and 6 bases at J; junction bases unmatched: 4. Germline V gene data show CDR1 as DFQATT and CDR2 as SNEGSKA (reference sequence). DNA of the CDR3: TGCAGTGCTAGGGGGACAGGGGACGCCGGGGAGCTGTTTTTT. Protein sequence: CSARGTGDAGELFF.

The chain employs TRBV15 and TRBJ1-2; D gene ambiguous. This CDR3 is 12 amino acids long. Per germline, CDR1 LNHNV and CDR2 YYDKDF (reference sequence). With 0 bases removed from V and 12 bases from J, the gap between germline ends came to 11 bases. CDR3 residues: CATSREGYCHTF. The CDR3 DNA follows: TGTGCCACCAGCAGAGAGGGCTATTGCCACACCTTC.

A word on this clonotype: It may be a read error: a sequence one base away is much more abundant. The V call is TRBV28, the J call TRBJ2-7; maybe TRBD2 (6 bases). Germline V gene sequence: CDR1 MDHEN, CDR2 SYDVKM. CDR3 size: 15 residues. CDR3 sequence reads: CASSIRDSYSYEPYF. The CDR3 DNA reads TGTGCCAGCAGTATTCGGGACTCTTACTCCTACGAGCCGTACTTC.

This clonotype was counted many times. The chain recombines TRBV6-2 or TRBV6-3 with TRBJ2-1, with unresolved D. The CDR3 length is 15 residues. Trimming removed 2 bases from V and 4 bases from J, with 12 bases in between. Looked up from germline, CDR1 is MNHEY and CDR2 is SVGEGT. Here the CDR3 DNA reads TGTGCCAGCAGTTACCTGGGCGGCGATTACAATGAGCAGTTCTTC. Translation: CASSYLGGDYNEQFF.

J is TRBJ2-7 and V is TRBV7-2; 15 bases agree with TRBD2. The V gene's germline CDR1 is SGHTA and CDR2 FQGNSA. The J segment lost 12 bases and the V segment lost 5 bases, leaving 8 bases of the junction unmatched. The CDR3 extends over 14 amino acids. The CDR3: CASSPGLAGGFRYF. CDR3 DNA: TGTGCCAGCAGCCCGGGACTAGCGGGAGGTTTCCGGTACTTC.

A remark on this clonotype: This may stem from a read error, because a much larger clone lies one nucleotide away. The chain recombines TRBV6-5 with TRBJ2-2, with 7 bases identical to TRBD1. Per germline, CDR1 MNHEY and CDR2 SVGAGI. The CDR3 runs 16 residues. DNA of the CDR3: TGTGCCAGCTTACTCCTTCCACAGGGGAGTCTACAGGAGCTGTCTTTT. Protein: CASLLLPQGSLQELSF.

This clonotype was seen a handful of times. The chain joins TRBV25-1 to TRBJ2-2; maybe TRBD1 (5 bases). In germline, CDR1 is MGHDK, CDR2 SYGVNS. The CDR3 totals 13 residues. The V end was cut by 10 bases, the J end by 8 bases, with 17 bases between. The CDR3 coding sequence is TGTGCCACCGACGGGCCAGGGCCTGGGGAGCTGTTTTTT. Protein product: CATDGPGPGELFF.

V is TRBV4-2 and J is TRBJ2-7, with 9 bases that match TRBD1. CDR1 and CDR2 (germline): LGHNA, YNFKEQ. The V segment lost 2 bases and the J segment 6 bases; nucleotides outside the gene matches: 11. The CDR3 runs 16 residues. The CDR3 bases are TGTGCCAGCAGCCAAAACCGGGGGAGGACAGGGGTCGAGCAGTACTTC. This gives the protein CASSQNRGRTGVEQYF.

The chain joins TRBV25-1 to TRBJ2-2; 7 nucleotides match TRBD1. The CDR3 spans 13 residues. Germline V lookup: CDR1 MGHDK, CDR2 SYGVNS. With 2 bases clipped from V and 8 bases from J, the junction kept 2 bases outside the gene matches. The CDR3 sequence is CASSEGGQGELFF. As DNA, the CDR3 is TGTGCCAGCAGTGAAGGGGGACAGGGGGAGCTGTTTTTT.

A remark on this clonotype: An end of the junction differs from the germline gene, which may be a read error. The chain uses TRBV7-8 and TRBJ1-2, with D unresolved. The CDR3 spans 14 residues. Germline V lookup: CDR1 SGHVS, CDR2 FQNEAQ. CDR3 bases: TGTGCCAGCAGCCCAAGCAACAAGATCTATGGCTACACCTTT. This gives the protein CASSPSNKIYGYTF.

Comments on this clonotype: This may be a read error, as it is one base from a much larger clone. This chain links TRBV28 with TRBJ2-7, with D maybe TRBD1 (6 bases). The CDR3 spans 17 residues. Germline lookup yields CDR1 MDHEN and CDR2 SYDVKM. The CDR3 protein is CASSLRGGQSRSYEHYF. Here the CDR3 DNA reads TGTGCCAGCAGTTTGAGAGGTGGACAGTCTCGCTCCTACGAGCATTACTTC.

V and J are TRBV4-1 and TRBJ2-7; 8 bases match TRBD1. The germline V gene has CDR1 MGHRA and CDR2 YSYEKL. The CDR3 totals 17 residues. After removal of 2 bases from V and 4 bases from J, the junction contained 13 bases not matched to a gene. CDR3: CASSQPVGGQGLYEQYF. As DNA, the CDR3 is TGCGCCAGCAGCCAACCGGTCGGTGGACAGGGACTGTACGAGCAGTACTTC.

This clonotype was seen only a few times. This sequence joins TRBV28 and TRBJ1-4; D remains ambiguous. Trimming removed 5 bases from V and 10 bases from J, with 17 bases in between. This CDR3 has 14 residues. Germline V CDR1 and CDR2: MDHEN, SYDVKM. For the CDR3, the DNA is TGTGCCAGCAGTCTCCCTTTGCCGGGAGGAAAACTGTTTTTT. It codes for CASSLPLPGGKLFF.

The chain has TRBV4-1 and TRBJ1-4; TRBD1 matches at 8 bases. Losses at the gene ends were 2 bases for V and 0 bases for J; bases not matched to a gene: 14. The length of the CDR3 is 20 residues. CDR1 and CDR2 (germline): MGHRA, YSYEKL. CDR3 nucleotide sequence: TGCGCCAGCAGCCAACAACATTGGACAGGGAGGATGGCAACTAATGAAAAACTGTTTTTT. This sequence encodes CASSQQHWTGRMATNEKLFF.

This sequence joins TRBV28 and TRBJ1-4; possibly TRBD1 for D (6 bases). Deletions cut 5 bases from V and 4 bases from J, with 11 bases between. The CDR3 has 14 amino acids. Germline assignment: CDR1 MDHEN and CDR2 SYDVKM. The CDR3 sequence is CASSPDRYNEKLFF. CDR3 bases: TGTGCCAGCAGTCCTGACAGGTATAATGAAAAACTGTTTTTT.

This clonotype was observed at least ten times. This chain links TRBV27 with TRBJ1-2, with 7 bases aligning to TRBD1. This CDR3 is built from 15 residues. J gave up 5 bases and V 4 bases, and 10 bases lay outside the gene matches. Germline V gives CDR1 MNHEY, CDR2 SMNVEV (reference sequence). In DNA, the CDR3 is TGTGCCAGCAGTTGGGGTACAGGGGCCGGATATGGCTACACCTTC. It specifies CASSWGTGAGYGYTF.

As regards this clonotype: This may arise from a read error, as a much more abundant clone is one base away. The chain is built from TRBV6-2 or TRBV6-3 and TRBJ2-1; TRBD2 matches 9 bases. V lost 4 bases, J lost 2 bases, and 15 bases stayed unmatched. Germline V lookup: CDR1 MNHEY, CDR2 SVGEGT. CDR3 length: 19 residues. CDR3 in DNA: TGTGCCAGCAGTTTAGGAGTTAGTAGCGGGAGAGGAGCCTACAATGAGCAGTTCTTC. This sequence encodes CASSLGVSSGRGAYNEQFF.